Following are 5 T cell receptor beta chains from one sample sequenced in a study of CD8+ T cells in alopecia areata. Isolated RNA was reverse transcribed into cDNA used as the sequencing template. Profiling relied on immunoSEQ multiplex PCR, and the TCRdb table lists in-frame clones only, not all of them. Seen here are 120,000 to 150,000 clones, more than 85% observed once, and the top ten hold 13%. Stated treatment: oral pan-JAK inhibitor, 5-10 mg twice daily. Here the sequenced sample was CD8+ T cells sorted from blood, taken at week 4, from a patient treated with tofacitinib. The receptors here all came from a human donor with alopecia areata.

This chain uses TRBV30 with TRBJ1-2, with 8 bases matching TRBD1. CDR3 length equals 14 residues. J was trimmed by 6 bases and V by 5 bases; bases with no gene match: 11. Germline V gene data show CDR1 as GTSNPN and CDR2 as SVGIG (reference sequence). CDR3 residues: CAWETGARGDGYTF. CDR3 coding DNA: TGTGCCTGGGAGACAGGGGCCAGGGGTGATGGCTACACCTTC.

The CDR3 bases are TGCGCCAGCAGCTTGTTAGGAACGCGCGAGATGAACATTCAGTACTTC. The encoded protein is CASSLLGTREMNIQYF. V gene TRBV5-1 combines with J gene TRBJ2-4; D is unresolved. Deletions cut 1 base from V and 7 bases from J, with 18 bases between. From germline, CDR1 is SGHRS and CDR2 YFSETQ. This CDR3 comprises 16 residues.

The J gene is TRBJ2-7, the V gene TRBV13, with 7 bases identical to TRBD1. This CDR3 spans 14 amino acids. Trimming at V came to 3 bases and at J to 2 bases, leaving 4 bases not matched to a gene. Germline CDR1 is PRHDT and CDR2 is FYEKMQ (reference sequence). The CDR3 DNA sequence: TGTGCCAGCAGCTTTACAGGGGTGGCCTACGAGCAGTACTTC. Translated: CASSFTGVAYEQYF.

The chain joins TRBV6-6 to TRBJ1-5; D is unresolved. The CDR3 length is 12 residues. Deletions cut 3 bases from V and 2 bases from J, with 2 bases between. Looked up from germline, CDR1 is MNHNY and CDR2 is SVGAGI (reference sequence). CDR3 sequence (DNA): TGTGCCAGCAGTTATGGCAATCAGCCCCAGCATTTT. Translating gives CASSYGNQPQHF.

In its sample, this clone was seen a few times. The chain has TRBV7-3 and TRBJ2-6; weak D call: TRBD1 (7 bases). Per the germline V gene, CDR1 is SGHTA and CDR2 is FQGTGA. V lost 4 bases, J lost 0 bases, and 16 bases lay in between. The CDR3 runs to 18 residues. In DNA form, the CDR3 reads TGTGCCAGCAGCTCTGCGGGACAGAGAACCTCTGGGGCCAACGTCCTGACTTTC. Protein: CASSSAGQRTSGANVLTF.